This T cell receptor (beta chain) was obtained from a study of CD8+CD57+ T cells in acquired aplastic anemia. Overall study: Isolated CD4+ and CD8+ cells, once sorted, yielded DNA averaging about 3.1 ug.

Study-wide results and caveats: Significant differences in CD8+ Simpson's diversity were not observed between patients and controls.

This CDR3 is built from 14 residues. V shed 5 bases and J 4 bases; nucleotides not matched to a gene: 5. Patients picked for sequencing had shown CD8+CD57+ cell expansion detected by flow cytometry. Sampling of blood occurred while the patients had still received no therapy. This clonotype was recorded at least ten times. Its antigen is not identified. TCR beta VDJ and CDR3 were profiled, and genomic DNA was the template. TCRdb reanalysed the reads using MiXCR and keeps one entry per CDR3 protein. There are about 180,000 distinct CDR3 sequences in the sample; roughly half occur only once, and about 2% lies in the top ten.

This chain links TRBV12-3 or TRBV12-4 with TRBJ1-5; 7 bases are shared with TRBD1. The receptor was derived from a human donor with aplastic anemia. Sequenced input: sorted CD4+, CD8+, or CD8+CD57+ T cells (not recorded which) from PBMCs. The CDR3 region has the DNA TGTGCCAGCAGTCCCCCAGGGGGAAATCAGCCCCAGCATTTT. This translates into CASSPPGGNQPQHF.